This T cell receptor (beta chain) derives from a study of T cells after yellow fever vaccination. This clonotype was picked up many times. A single record per CDR3 protein comes from TCRdb applying MiXCR to the 5' RACE reads. The sample holds more than 120,000 distinct CDR3 sequences, about 7.7% seen once. Per germline, CDR1 DFQATT and CDR2 SNEGSKA (reference sequence). V dropped 3 bases and J dropped 2; count of bases not matched to a gene: 4. The CDR3 totals 14 residues. This TCR derives from a young man who received the YFV17D yellow fever vaccine. The source was CD4+ T cells sorted from PBMCs, collected 5 days after the yellow fever booster vaccination. The chain has TRBV20-1 and TRBJ2-5, with 9 nucleotides matching TRBD2. In DNA form, the CDR3 reads TGCAGTGCTAGGCTGGGACTAGCACAAGAGACCCAGTACTTC. This encodes CSARLGLAQETQYF.